Listed below are T cell receptor beta chains from one sample, sequenced in a study of cytomegalovirus exposure and HLA in healthy donors. Method: immunoSEQ multiplex PCR; TCRdb's copy keeps in-frame clones and lacks some. The sample lists about 160,000 clones, around 84% occurring once. Sequences were obtained from PBMCs. Source of these receptors: a man aged 18-30 years in good health and CMV-seronegative. Each CDR3 is given with its conserved first and last residue. Each record gives: J gene, V gene, clone size, CDR3 protein. A row's size may be missing; if present it is once, few, many or a size class.

>TRBJ2-3|TRBV5-6|-
CASRRTSWAGDTQYF
>TRBJ2-2|TRBV28|-
CASSRAGSKSGELFF
>TRBJ1-4|TRBV5-6|-
CASSFAGANEKLFF
>TRBJ2-1|TRBV2|-
CASSPWSEQFF
>TRBJ2-1|TRBV9|-
CASSVATGRGVIDEQFF
>TRBJ2-2|TRBV27|-
CASSPLPKTSGVTGELFF
>TRBJ1-1|TRBV6-5|-
CASSYRGTLMNTEAFF
>TRBJ2-5|TRBV18|-
CASSPPGRQETQYF
>TRBJ2-7|TRBV27|-
CASRRDTYYEQYF
>TRBJ2-1|TRBV6-5|-
CASSSTSWEQFF
>TRBJ2-1|TRBV5-4|-
CASSLEVGVPYNEQFF
>TRBJ1-6|TRBV6-4|medium-sized
CASSQADNSPLHF
>TRBJ2-3|TRBV7-2|-
CASSFRQGLPDTQYF
>TRBJ2-3|TRBV29-1|-
CSVAIQASTDTQYF
>TRBJ2-3|TRBV6-1|-
CASTLAGGPDTQYF
>TRBJ2-7|TRBV5-1|-
CASSSVGSGSPHYEQYF
>TRBJ2-2|TRBV7-3|many
CASSLDPQGVFGELFF
>TRBJ2-1|TRBV7-9|once
CASSLNAGLVRIF
>-|TRBV25-1|-
CASSLSYEQYF
>TRBJ1-6|TRBV6-1|-
CASSAGTGDRSPLHF
>TRBJ1-4|TRBV6-5|-
CASRYSGVREKLFF
>TRBJ2-4|TRBV9|-
CASSAEAGSANIQYF
>TRBJ1-1|TRBV5-4|-
CASSWGVTNTEAFF
>TRBJ2-7|TRBV29-1|-
CSVVGAGLPEQYF
>TRBJ2-1|TRBV9|-
CASSVSQGSYNEQFF
>-|TRBV6-5|-
CASNRAGYEQYF
>TRBJ2-2|TRBV2|once
CASKRSGNTGELFF
>TRBJ1-1|TRBV4-3|-
CASSQDWEGGMNTEAFF
>TRBJ1-2|TRBV28|-
CASCLGGTNYGYTF
>TRBJ2-7|TRBV29-1|-
CSVEGGGLAGGDPYEQYF
>TRBJ2-3|TRBV5-1|-
CASSFSGSTDTQYF
>TRBJ1-2|TRBV28|-
CATADRLPYGYTF
>TRBJ2-7|TRBV28|-
CATTVSGSEQYF
>TRBJ1-1|TRBV5-4|-
CASSGSPRDRPVNTEAFF
>TRBJ2-7|TRBV7-6|-
CATVREGQTYGQYF
>TRBJ2-7|TRBV5-4|-
CASSLGGTRSYEQYF
>TRBJ1-2|TRBV6-5|-
CASSYVGQGTNYGYTF
>TRBJ1-3|TRBV7-9|-
CASSYHQGTIYF
>TRBJ2-7|TRBV13|-
CASSTREISEQYF
>TRBJ2-7|TRBV4-1|-
CASSHPGRTGTRYEQYF
>TRBJ2-7|TRBV28|-
CASSFRGGGEQYF
>TRBJ1-1|TRBV11-2|-
CASSDRTGGRTEAFF
>TRBJ1-4|TRBV5-6|-
CASSLRSGRNEKLFF
>TRBJ2-1|TRBV20-1|-
CSATKTNEQFF
>TRBJ2-1|TRBV4-1|-
CASSQSQRGRRTSYNEQFF
>TRBJ2-3|TRBV28|-
CASRGRGSTDTQYF
>TRBJ1-5|TRBV28|-
CASSSRGGRGYSNQPQHF
>TRBJ1-4|TRBV10-3|-
CAISEFEREEKLFF
>TRBJ1-3|TRBV28|-
CASSLIQGDTSGNTIYF
>TRBJ1-5|TRBV27|-
CASSLRYNQPQHF
>TRBJ2-7|TRBV6-5|-
CASRATGDHEQYF
>TRBJ1-5|TRBV28|-
CASRDSRDRGHQPQHF
>TRBJ2-1|TRBV11-2|-
CASSPAGLAGRYNEQFF
>TRBJ2-3|TRBV9|-
CASSLRQGRGTDTQYF
>TRBJ2-2|TRBV29-1|-
CSVEAPGQGAGELFF
>TRBJ2-5|TRBV5-1|once
CASSLLGTGQQETQYF
>TRBJ2-7|TRBV5-8|few
CASSLTGDEQYF
>TRBJ2-5|TRBV5-1|-
CASIDKTDLQETQYF
>TRBJ2-1|TRBV7-2|-
CASSLARIGINEQFF